The present T cell receptor beta chain was sequenced within a study of T cell responses to AZD1222 COVID-19 vaccine. This CDR3 comprises 12 residues. The ends were cut back, 1 base at V and 7 bases at J, with 8 bases in the middle. Germline assignment: CDR1 SGHNT and CDR2 YYREEE (reference sequence). Findings and caveats of the study: AZD1222 recipients seropositive at baseline numbered only five to seven. Repertoires were obtained solely post-peak T cell response. Nearly half of spike-specific TCRs reportedly target unmutated variant regions. Donors, mostly white British, included more females; clonal diversity was possibly underestimated.

About this clone: Antigen unknown.

Profiled with immunoSEQ multiplex PCR; TCRdb holds only in-frame clones, not every one. The sample lists 95,000 to 100,000 clones, 90% seen once, with 1% to 1.5% in the top ten. Sequencing was performed on peripheral blood, taken on day 0 of AZD1222 vaccination. V gene TRBV5-4 combines with J gene TRBJ1-1; unclear D gene. The TCR originated in an adult in good health. The CDR3 protein is CASSLTTREAFF. The DNA for the CDR3 is TGTGCCAGCAGCTTGACGACGCGTGAAGCTTTCTTT.